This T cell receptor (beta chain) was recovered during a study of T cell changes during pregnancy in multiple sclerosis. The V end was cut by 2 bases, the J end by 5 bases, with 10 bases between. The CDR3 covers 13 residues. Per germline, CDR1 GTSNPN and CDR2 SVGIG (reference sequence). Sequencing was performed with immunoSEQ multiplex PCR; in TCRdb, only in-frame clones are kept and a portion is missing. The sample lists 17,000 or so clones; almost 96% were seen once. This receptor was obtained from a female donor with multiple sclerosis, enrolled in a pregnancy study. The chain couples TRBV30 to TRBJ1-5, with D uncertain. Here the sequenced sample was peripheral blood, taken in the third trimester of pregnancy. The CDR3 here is CAWSSGSYQPQHF. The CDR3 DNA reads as TGTGCCTGGAGTAGTGGGAGCTATCAGCCCCAGCATTTT.